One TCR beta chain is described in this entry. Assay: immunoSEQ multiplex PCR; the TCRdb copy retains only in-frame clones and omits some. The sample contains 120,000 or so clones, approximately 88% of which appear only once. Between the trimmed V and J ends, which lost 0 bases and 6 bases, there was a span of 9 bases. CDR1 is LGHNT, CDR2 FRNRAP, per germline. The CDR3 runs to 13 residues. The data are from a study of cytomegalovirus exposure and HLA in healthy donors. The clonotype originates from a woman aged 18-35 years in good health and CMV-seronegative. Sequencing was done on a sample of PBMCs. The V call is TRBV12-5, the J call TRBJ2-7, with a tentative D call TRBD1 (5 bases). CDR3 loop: CASGLVFRAEQYF. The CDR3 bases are TGTGCTAGTGGTTTGGTATTCAGGGCCGAGCAGTACTTC.